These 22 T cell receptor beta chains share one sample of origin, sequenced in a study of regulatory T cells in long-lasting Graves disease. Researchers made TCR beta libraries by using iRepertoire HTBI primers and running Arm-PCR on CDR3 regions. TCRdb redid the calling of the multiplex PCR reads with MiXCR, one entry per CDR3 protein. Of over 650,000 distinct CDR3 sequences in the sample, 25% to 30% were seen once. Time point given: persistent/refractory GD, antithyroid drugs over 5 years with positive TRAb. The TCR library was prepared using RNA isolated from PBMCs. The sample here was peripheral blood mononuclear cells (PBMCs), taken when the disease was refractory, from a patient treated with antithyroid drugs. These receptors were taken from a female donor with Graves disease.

The chain's CDR3 is CASSQLESSWTSGRALWTYNEQFF. The CDR3 DNA reads as TGTGCCAGCAGCCAACTGGAGAGCTCTTGGACTAGCGGGAGGGCACTTTGGACCTACAATGAGCAGTTCTTC. V gene TRBV14 combines with J gene TRBJ2-1; 15 positions agree with TRBD2. The CDR3 is 24 residues long. Unmatched junction bases numbered 22, after V lost 2 bases and J lost 2 bases. Germline V gene sequence: CDR1 SGHDN, CDR2 FVKESK.

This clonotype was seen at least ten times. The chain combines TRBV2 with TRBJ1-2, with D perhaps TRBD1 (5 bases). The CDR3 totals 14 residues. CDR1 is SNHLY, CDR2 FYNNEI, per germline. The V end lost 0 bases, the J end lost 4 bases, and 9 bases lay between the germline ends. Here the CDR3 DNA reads TGTGCCAGCAGTGAAGCCGGGGGGGGCTATGGCTACACCTTC. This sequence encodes CASSEAGGGYGYTF.

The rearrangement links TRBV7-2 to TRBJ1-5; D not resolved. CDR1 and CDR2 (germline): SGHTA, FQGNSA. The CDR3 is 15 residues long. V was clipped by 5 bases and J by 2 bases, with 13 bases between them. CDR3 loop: CASSPTGMGNQPQHF. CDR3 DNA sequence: TGTGCCAGCAGCCCAACGGGGATGGGCAATCAGCCCCAGCATTTT.

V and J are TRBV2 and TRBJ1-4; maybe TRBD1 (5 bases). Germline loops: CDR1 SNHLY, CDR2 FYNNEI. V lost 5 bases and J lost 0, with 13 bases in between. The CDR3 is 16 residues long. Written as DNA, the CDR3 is TGTGCCAGCAGTAAAGGGACCACCGCAACTAATGAAAAACTGTTTTTT. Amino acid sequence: CASSKGTTATNEKLFF.

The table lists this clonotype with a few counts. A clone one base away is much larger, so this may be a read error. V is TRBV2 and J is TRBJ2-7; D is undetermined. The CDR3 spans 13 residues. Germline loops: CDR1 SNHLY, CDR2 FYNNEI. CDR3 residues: CASGIRAVYKQYF. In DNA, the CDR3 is TGTGCCAGCGGAATCCGGGCGGTCTACAAGCAGTACTTC.

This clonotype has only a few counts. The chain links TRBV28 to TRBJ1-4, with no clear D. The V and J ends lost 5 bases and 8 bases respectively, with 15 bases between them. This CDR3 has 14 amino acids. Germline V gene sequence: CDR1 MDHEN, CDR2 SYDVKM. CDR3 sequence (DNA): TGTGCCAGCAGTATTCCGGGCCAGAAGGAAAAACTGTTTTTT. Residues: CASSIPGQKEKLFF.

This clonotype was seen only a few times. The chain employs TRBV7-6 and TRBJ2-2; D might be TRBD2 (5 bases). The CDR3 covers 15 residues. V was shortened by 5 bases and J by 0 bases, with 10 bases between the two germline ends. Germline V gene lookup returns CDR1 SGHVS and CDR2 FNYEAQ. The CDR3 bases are TGTGCCAGCAGCACCGGGAACCCGAACACCGGGGAGCTGTTTTTT. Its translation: CASSTGNPNTGELFF.

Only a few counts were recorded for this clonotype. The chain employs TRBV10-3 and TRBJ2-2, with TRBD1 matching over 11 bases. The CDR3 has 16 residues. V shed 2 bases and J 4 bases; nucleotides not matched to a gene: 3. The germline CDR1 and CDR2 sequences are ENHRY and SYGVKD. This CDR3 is CAISEPGQGVTGELFF. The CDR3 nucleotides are TGTGCCATCAGTGAGCCGGGACAGGGGGTCACCGGGGAGCTGTTTTTT.

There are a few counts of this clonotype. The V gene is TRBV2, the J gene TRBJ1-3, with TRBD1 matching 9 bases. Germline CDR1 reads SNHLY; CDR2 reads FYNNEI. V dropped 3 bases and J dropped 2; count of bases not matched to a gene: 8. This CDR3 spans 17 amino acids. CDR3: CASSDSWGQGAGNTIYF. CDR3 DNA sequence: TGTGCCAGCAGTGATTCATGGGGACAGGGTGCTGGAAACACCATATATTTT.

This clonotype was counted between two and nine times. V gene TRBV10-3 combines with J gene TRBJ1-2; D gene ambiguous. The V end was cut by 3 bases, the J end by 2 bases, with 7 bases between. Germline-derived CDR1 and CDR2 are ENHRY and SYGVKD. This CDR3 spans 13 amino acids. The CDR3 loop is CAISDLRNYGYTF. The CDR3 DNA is TGTGCCATCAGTGATTTACGGAACTATGGCTACACCTTC.

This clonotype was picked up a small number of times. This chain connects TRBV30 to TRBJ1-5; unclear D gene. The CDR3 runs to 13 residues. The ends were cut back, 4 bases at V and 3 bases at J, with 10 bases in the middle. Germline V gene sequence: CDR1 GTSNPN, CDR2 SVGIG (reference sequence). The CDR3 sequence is CAWKAGDNQPQHF. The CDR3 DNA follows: TGTGCCTGGAAAGCCGGCGACAATCAGCCCCAGCATTTT.

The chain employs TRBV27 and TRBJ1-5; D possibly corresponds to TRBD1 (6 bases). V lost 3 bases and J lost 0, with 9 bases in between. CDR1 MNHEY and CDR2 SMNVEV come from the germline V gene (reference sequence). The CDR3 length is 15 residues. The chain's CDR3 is CASSFQGNSNQPQHF. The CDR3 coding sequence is TGTGCCAGCAGTTTTCAGGGGAATAGCAATCAGCCCCAGCATTTT.

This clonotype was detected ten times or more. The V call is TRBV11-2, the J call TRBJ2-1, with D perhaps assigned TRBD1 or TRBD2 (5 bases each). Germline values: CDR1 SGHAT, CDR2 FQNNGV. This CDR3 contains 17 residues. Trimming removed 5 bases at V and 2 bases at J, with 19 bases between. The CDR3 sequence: CASSQRGAGPPYNEQFF. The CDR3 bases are TGTGCCAGCAGCCAGAGGGGAGCAGGGCCGCCCTACAATGAGCAGTTCTTC. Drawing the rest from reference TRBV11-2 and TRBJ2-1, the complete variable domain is EAGVAQSPRYKIIEKRQSVAFWCNPISGHATLYWYQQILGQGPKLLIQFQNNGVVDDSQLPKDRFSAERLKGVDSTLKIQPAKLEDSAVYLCASSQRGAGPPYNEQFFGPGTRLTVL.

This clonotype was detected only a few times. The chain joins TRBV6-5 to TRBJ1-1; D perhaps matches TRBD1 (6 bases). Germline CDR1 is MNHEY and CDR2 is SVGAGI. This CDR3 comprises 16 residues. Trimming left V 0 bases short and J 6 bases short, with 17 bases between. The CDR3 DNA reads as TGTGCCAGCAGTTACTCGAGGGGGGGGTTGGTCGCTGAAGCTTTCTTT. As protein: CASSYSRGGLVAEAFF.

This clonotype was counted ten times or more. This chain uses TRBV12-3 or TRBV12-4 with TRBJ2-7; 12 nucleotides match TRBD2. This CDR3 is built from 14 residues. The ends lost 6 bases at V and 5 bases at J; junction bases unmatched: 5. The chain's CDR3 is CASSPSGRAHEQYF. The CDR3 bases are TGTGCCAGCAGCCCTAGCGGGAGGGCTCACGAGCAGTACTTC.

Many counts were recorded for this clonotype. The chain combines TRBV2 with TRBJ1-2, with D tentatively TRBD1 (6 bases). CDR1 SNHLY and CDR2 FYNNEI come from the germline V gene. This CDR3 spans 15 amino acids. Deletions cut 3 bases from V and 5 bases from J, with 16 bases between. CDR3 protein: CASSDQGLGGYGYTF. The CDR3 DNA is TGTGCCAGCAGTGATCAGGGGCTGGGAGGGTATGGCTACACCTTC. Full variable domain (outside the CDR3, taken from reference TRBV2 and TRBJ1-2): EPEVTQTPSHQVTQMGQEVILRCVPISNHLYFYWYRQILGQKVEFLVSFYNNEISEKSEIFDDQFSVERPDGSNFTLKIRSTKLEDSAMYFCASSDQGLGGYGYTFGSGTRLTVV.

CDR3 DNA sequence: TGTGCCAGCAGCGATACTACAGGAGTTACTGGAAACACCATATATTTT. Amino acid sequence: CASSDTTGVTGNTIYF. The chain has TRBV7-8 and TRBJ1-3; tentative D call: TRBD1 (5 bases). The germline V gene has CDR1 SGHVS and CDR2 FQNEAQ. Trimming left V 5 bases short and J 2 bases short, with 16 bases between. This CDR3 contains 16 residues.

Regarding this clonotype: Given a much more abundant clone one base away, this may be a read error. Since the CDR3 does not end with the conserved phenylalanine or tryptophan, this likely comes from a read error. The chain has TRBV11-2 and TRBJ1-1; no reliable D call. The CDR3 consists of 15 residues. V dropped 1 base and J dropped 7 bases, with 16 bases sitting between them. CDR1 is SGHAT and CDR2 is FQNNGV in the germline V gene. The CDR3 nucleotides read TGTGCCAGCAGCTTAGGAGCGGTAGGGCGGGATGAAGCTTTCTCT. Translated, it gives CASSLGAVGRDEAFS.

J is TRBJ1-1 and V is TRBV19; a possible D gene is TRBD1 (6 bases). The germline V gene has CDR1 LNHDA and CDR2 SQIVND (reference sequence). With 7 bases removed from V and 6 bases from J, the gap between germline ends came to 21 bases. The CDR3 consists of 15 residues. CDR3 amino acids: CASIEGGTLRAEAFF. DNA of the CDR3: TGTGCCAGTATAGAAGGGGGAACCCTCCGGGCTGAAGCTTTCTTT.

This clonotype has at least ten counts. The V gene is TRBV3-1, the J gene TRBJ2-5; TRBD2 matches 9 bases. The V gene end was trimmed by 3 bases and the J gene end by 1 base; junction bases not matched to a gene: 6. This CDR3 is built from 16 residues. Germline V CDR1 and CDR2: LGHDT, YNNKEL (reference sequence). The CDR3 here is CASSHESGRPQETQYF. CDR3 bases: TGTGCCAGCAGCCACGAGAGCGGGAGGCCCCAAGAGACCCAGTACTTC.

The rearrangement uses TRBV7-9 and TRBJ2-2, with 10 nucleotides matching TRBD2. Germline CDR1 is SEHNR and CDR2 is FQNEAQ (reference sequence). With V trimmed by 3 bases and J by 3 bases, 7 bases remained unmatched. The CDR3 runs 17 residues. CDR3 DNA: TGTGCCAGCAGCTTCCCACTAGCGGGGAGGGACACCGGGGAGCTGTTTTTT. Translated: CASSFPLAGRDTGELFF.

Written as DNA, the CDR3 is TGTGCCATCAGTGAGTTCGCGCCCGAGGGCTACACCTTC. It yields the protein CAISEFAPEGYTF. This chain links TRBV10-3 with TRBJ1-2; D remains unclear. Trimming pared 1 base from V and 8 bases from J, leaving 11 bases between. Germline V lookup: CDR1 ENHRY, CDR2 SYGVKD. The CDR3 has 13 residues.